A single sample is the source of the 25 T cell receptor beta chains below, sequenced in a study of T cell changes during pregnancy in multiple sclerosis. Assay used: immunoSEQ multiplex PCR; TCRdb lists only in-frame clones, some missing. The sample records tens of thousands of clones, about 91% being singletons. The sequencing used CD4+ T cells from peripheral blood mononuclear cells, collected in the first trimester of pregnancy. The receptor source for this set is a female donor with multiple sclerosis, enrolled in a pregnancy study.

The chain has TRBV19 and TRBJ1-2; the D is unclear. Trimming shortened V by 6 bases and J by 2 bases, and 13 bases separated the two germline ends. This CDR3 region has 14 residues. Germline CDR1 LNHDA, CDR2 SQIVND (reference sequence). This chain's CDR3 is CASSEQSLNYGYTF. In DNA, the CDR3 is TGTGCCAGTAGCGAACAGAGCCTAAACTATGGCTACACCTTC. Complete variable domain (other parts from reference TRBV19 and TRBJ1-2): DGGITQSPKYLFRKEGQNVTLSCEQNLNHDAMYWYRQDPGQGLRLIYYSQIVNDFQKGDIAEGYSVSREKKESFPLTVTSAQKNPTAFYLCASSEQSLNYGYTFGSGTRLTVV.

This clone was counted between two and nine times. The V call is TRBV5-4, the J call TRBJ1-1, with unresolved D. Trimming removed 4 bases at V and 5 bases at J, with 18 bases between. This CDR3 is 15 amino acids long. Per germline, CDR1 SGHNT and CDR2 YYREEE (reference sequence). The CDR3 region has the DNA TGTGCCAGCAGCCTACGGGCCTTGAGAGGGACTGAAGCTTTCTTT. It specifies CASSLRALRGTEAFF. The whole variable domain, filled in from reference TRBV5-4 and TRBJ1-1, reads ETGVTQSPTHLIKTRGQQVTLRCSSQSGHNTVSWYQQALGQGPQFIFQYYREEENGRGNFPPRFSGLQFPNYSSELNVNALELDDSALYLCASSLRALRGTEAFFGQGTRLTVV.

The chain is built from TRBV6-1 and TRBJ1-1; the D gene is possibly TRBD1 (5 bases). V gave up 3 bases and J gave up 9 bases, with 14 bases separating them. This CDR3 is 13 amino acids long. Germline CDR1 and CDR2: MNHNS and SASEGT. The DNA of the CDR3 is TGTGCCAGCAGTGAGGGGACTGCCCGGCAAGCTTTCTTT. Its protein is CASSEGTARQAFF.

The V gene is TRBV5-1, the J gene TRBJ1-2; weak D call: TRBD1 (6 bases). CDR3 length: 15 amino acids. The V gene lost 0 bases and the J gene lost 8 bases, with 17 bases spanning the gap. Looked up from germline, CDR1 is SGHRS and CDR2 is YFSETQ. The CDR3 protein is CASSLEGDGTPGYTF. CDR3 bases: TGCGCCAGCAGCTTGGAGGGGGACGGAACGCCGGGCTACACCTTC.

This chain uses TRBV19 with TRBJ1-2, with D tentatively TRBD1 (6 bases). The CDR3 is made up of 15 amino acids. The V gene lost 6 bases and the J gene lost 4 bases, with 18 bases spanning the gap. Germline V gene lookup returns CDR1 LNHDA and CDR2 SQIVND (reference sequence). The CDR3 protein is CASRTTRGWFYGYTF. Here the CDR3 DNA reads TGTGCCAGTAGAACAACCAGGGGATGGTTCTATGGCTACACCTTC.

The rearrangement uses TRBV7-3 and TRBJ1-1, with TRBD1 matching over 8 bases. The CDR3 is 15 residues long. Trimming took 2 bases from V and 0 from J; bases not matched to a gene: 2. Germline V gives CDR1 SGHTA, CDR2 FQGTGA. The CDR3 reads CASSLDRGMNTEAFF. CDR3 nucleotides: TGTGCCAGCAGCTTAGACAGGGGCATGAACACTGAAGCTTTCTTT.

CDR3 protein: CASSQDDTYGYTF. The CDR3 region has the DNA TGCGCCAGCAGCCAAGATGACACCTATGGCTACACCTTC. The chain recombines TRBV4-1 with TRBJ1-2; no clear D. CDR3 length equals 13 residues. Trimming stripped 0 bases from V and 4 bases from J, with 6 bases between. Germline CDR1 reads MGHRA; CDR2 reads YSYEKL.

This chain uses TRBV18 with TRBJ2-7; the D gene is possibly TRBD1 (6 bases). The ends were cut back, 4 bases at V and 3 bases at J, with 16 bases in the middle. Germline-derived CDR1 and CDR2 are KGHSH and LQKENI. The CDR3 is made up of 15 amino acids. For the CDR3, the DNA is TGTGCCAGCTCACTAACGGCAGGGGTGAACTACGAGCAGTACTTC. It codes for CASSLTAGVNYEQYF.

V usage is TRBV9 and J usage is TRBJ1-6, with D tentatively TRBD1 (6 bases). Deletions cut 4 bases from V and 12 bases from J, with 26 bases between. Germline loops: CDR1 SGDLS, CDR2 YYNGEE. CDR3 length: 17 residues. CDR3 in amino acids: CASSHGQRSPQALPLHF. CDR3 DNA sequence: TGTGCCAGCAGCCACGGACAGCGAAGTCCCCAAGCCCTACCCCTCCACTTT.

V and J are TRBV25-1 and TRBJ1-1, with D perhaps TRBD1 (6 bases). This CDR3 contains 13 residues. Germline V gene lookup returns CDR1 MGHDK and CDR2 SYGVNS. V was trimmed by 7 bases and J by 5 bases, leaving 14 bases between them. The CDR3 here is CASTGQSGTEAFF. The CDR3 coding sequence is TGTGCCAGCACTGGACAGTCGGGTACTGAAGCTTTCTTT.

Only a few counts were recorded for this clone. V and J are TRBV5-5 and TRBJ2-5; possibly TRBD1 for D (6 bases). Germline CDR1 SGHKS, CDR2 YYEKEE (reference sequence). The CDR3 is made up of 14 amino acids. Trimming stripped 2 bases from V and 5 bases from J, with 13 bases between. The CDR3 reads CASSLTGSTETQYF. In DNA, the CDR3 is TGTGCCAGCAGCTTAACAGGGTCGACTGAGACCCAGTACTTC.

This chain joins TRBV5-4 and TRBJ2-5; D is undetermined. Germline V lookup: CDR1 SGHNT, CDR2 YYREEE (reference sequence). CDR3 length equals 15 residues. V was clipped by 3 bases and J by 3 bases, with 15 bases between them. The CDR3 DNA sequence: TGTGCCAGCAGCTCCCGCTCGCATCAGAAAGAGACCCAGTACTTC. It encodes CASSSRSHQKETQYF.

The genes are TRBV19 and TRBJ1-1; the match to TRBD1 covers 11 bases. This CDR3 region has 16 residues. Per germline, CDR1 LNHDA and CDR2 SQIVND (reference sequence). V shed 5 bases, J shed 7 bases, and the junction held 12 bases outside the gene matches. CDR3 in amino acids: CASSAQLGTGGREAFF. The CDR3 DNA reads TGTGCCAGTAGTGCGCAACTCGGGACAGGGGGTCGTGAAGCTTTCTTT.

The V gene is TRBV18, the J gene TRBJ1-6; no clear D. The CDR3 runs 14 residues. V was trimmed by 2 bases and J by 7 bases, leaving 9 bases between them. From germline, CDR1 is KGHSH and CDR2 LQKENI. The CDR3 region has the DNA TGTGCCAGCTCACCAGAAGCCGGGAATTCACCCCTCCACTTT. The encoded protein is CASSPEAGNSPLHF.

This clone was seen a few times. The genes are TRBV4-1 and TRBJ2-7, with D perhaps TRBD2 (5 bases). V shed 3 bases and J shed 6 bases, with 18 bases lying between them. Germline-derived CDR1 and CDR2 are MGHRA and YSYEKL. This CDR3 has 15 residues. CDR3 sequence: CASSHPGKGQAEQYF. CDR3 DNA: TGCGCCAGCAGCCATCCGGGGAAGGGCCAAGCCGAGCAGTACTTC.

This CDR3 is CASSSISGQGFGHYGYTF. Written as DNA, the CDR3 is TGTGCCAGCAGCTCAATTTCCGGACAGGGATTCGGCCACTATGGCTACACCTTC. This chain connects TRBV7-3 to TRBJ1-2; 8 bases map to TRBD1. This CDR3 comprises 18 residues. Germline CDR1 and CDR2: SGHTA and FQGTGA. Trimming removed 4 bases from V and 3 bases from J; junction bases left unmatched: 16. Based on the CDR3 plus reference TRBV7-3 and TRBJ1-2, the full variable domain is GAGVSQTPSNKVTEKGKYVELRCDPISGHTALYWYRQSLGQGPEFLIYFQGTGAADDSGLPNDRFFAVRPEGSVSTLKIQRTERGDSAVYLCASSSISGQGFGHYGYTFGSGTRLTVV.

This clone was counted a few times. J is TRBJ1-1 and V is TRBV29-1; D unresolved. Per germline, CDR1 SQVTM and CDR2 ANQGSEA. The CDR3 loop spans 14 amino acids. With 4 bases removed from V and 0 bases from J, the gap between germline ends came to 12 bases. The CDR3 loop is CSVVLPGMNTEAFF. In DNA, the CDR3 is TGCAGCGTTGTACTTCCGGGGATGAACACTGAAGCTTTCTTT.

The chain has TRBV19 and TRBJ2-4; 10 bases fit TRBD1. This CDR3 comprises 17 residues. Per germline, CDR1 LNHDA and CDR2 SQIVND (reference sequence). J was trimmed by 4 bases and V by 3 bases; bases with no gene match: 9. The CDR3 region has the DNA TGTGCCAGTAGTATCAATTGGGGACAGGGGTGGAAAAACATTCAGTACTTC. This translates into CASSINWGQGWKNIQYF.

The chain couples TRBV5-6 to TRBJ2-2; D perhaps matches TRBD2 (7 bases). Germline CDR1 SGHDT, CDR2 YYEEEE. V was trimmed by 5 bases and J by 7 bases, leaving 24 bases between them. CDR3 size: 17 residues. In DNA form, the CDR3 reads TGTGCCAGCAGGAGGGGGGGACGAACCCCCAGGATCGGGGAGCTGTTTTTT. Its translation is CASRRGGRTPRIGELFF.

The chain joins TRBV4-3 to TRBJ2-3, with 8 bases fitting TRBD2. The CDR3 totals 18 residues. Germline CDR1 and CDR2: LGHNA and YSLEER. The trim removed 0 bases at V and 2 bases at J, leaving 10 bases unmatched. CDR3 DNA: TGCGCCAGCAGCCAAGAGTCTGGACGGGGGGGAAACACAGATACGCAGTATTTT. This codes for CASSQESGRGGNTDTQYF.

The V call is TRBV18, the J call TRBJ1-1; D may be TRBD1 (5 bases). V gave up 3 bases and J gave up 3 bases, with 20 bases separating them. The CDR3 runs 17 residues. Germline V CDR1 and CDR2: KGHSH, LQKENI. DNA for the CDR3: TGTGCCAGCTCACCCGCTCCCCTCGGTCCCAGGGACACTGAAGCTTTCTTT. This gives the protein CASSPAPLGPRDTEAFF.

This clone has just a few counts. The chain links TRBV19 to TRBJ1-5, with D possibly matching TRBD1 (5 bases). Germline CDR1 LNHDA, CDR2 SQIVND (reference sequence). V was shortened by 5 bases and J by 7 bases, with 21 bases between the two germline ends. There are 16 residues in the CDR3. The CDR3 nucleotides are TGTGCCAGTAGTTCCGAGGTCAGTTGGCGGGGCCAGCCCCAGCATTTT. This gives the protein CASSSEVSWRGQPQHF.

This clone came up once. The V call is TRBV9, the J call TRBJ1-3; D is unresolved. The length of the CDR3 is 16 residues. Trimming took 2 bases from V and 0 from J, leaving 12 bases between them. CDR1 and CDR2 (germline): SGDLS, YYNGEE. The DNA for the CDR3 is TGTGCCAGCAGCGTTTTGGGAGACCGCTCTGGAAACACCATATATTTT. Protein: CASSVLGDRSGNTIYF.

The chain has TRBV6-5 and TRBJ2-2; TRBD2 matches 9 bases. Unmatched junction bases numbered 5, after V lost 0 bases and J lost 6 bases. This CDR3 has 16 amino acids. The germline CDR1 and CDR2 sequences are MNHEY and SVGAGI. The chain's CDR3 is CASSYSTAGGPGELFF. The DNA for the CDR3 is TGTGCCAGCAGTTACTCGACAGCGGGGGGCCCCGGGGAGCTGTTTTTT.

This sequence joins TRBV18 and TRBJ2-7, with unresolved D. Germline V gives CDR1 KGHSH, CDR2 LQKENI. V lost 4 bases and J 6 bases, leaving 22 bases between the germline ends. This CDR3 has 16 amino acids. CDR3 in DNA: TGTGCCAGCTCACTATTCCGGAGTCAAAGGAACGGCGAGCAGTACTTC. Its translation: CASSLFRSQRNGEQYF.